The clone carrying this T cell receptor beta chain came up a few times. Antigen specificity is unknown. This CDR3 contains 16 residues. Germline loops: CDR1 MNHNS, CDR2 SASEGT. V gave up 7 bases and J gave up 2 bases; unmatched junction bases: 12. This sample stems from a study of regulatory T cells in long-lasting Graves disease. Study overall: Over-5-year antithyroid drug use with positive TSH receptor antibodies defined persistent Graves' disease in the study. Notes on the study in general: Patients whose Graves' disease persisted exhibited lower TCR diversity than those newly diagnosed.

The time point was: persistent/refractory GD, antithyroid drugs over 5 years with positive TRAb. After RNA was extracted from PBMCs, the TCR library was made from it. The diagnosis of Graves' disease used American Thyroid Association guidelines. Arm-PCR of CDR3 regions with iRepertoire HTBI primers generated TCR beta libraries. TCRdb independently ran MiXCR on the multiplex PCR reads; one entry per CDR3 protein. The sample carries around 340,000 distinct CDR3 sequences, about 18% recorded once. The clonotype was recovered from a female donor with Graves disease. Sequencing was performed on peripheral blood mononuclear cells (PBMCs), taken when the disease was refractory, from a patient treated with antithyroid drugs. This chain joins TRBV6-1 and TRBJ2-5; 8 bases line up with TRBD1. The CDR3: CASTPGTGLLQETQYF. The CDR3, as DNA: TGTGCCAGCACCCCCGGGACAGGATTATTACAAGAGACCCAGTACTTC.